This TCR beta chain was documented in a study of cytomegalovirus exposure and HLA in healthy donors. Findings and limits, study-wide: Data from an earlier analysis indicated that most TCR beta V segments were productive either about 87% or about 30% of the time. The HLA-A and HLA-B alleles of most subjects were reportedly predicted accurately from TCR beta sequences. The investigators catalogued 150 to 200 TCR beta chains as cytomegalovirus-associated. There were some public TCRs occurring in many donors, but most TCR sequences were rare.

About this clone: What it binds is not known.

CDR3 length equals 14 residues. Losses at the gene ends were 3 bases for V and 7 bases for J; bases not matched to a gene: 8. CDR1 and CDR2 from the germline V gene are LNHDA and SQIVND (reference sequence). Researchers ran the PCR with 60 Vbeta and 13 Jbeta primers. Using immunoSEQ multiplex PCR, the repertoire was profiled, and TCRdb retains in-frame clones only, with some absent. This sample has around 150,000 clones, with approximately 80% found just once. The clonotype comes from a woman aged 40 to 55 in good health and CMV-seropositive. Sequencing was performed on PBMCs. The gene calls are TRBV19 and TRBJ2-7, with 8 nucleotides matching TRBD2. This chain's CDR3 is CASSIPGGAGEQYF. CDR3 coding DNA: TGTGCCAGTAGTATCCCCGGGGGGGCCGGAGAGCAGTACTTC.